This T cell receptor beta chain derives from a study of spatial heterogeneity in lung cancer. Study conclusions and caveats: Ubiquitous expanded tumor TCRs surfaced in blood more at resection than they did at follow-up.

This clonotype was counted at least ten times. Antigen unknown. Documented time point: sample taken at primary tumor resection. Extraction of whole RNA from tumor, nontumor lung or frozen PBMC preceded unsorted sequencing. A total of 72 untreated early-stage non-small cell lung cancer patients served as donors. The ends were cut back, 6 bases at V and 0 bases at J, with 15 bases in the middle. The CDR3 totals 15 residues. Individual TCR cDNA molecules each bore their own unique molecular identifier. TCRdb re-derived calls from the 5' RACE reads in MiXCR, one entry per CDR3 protein. The sample carries fewer than 12,000 distinct CDR3 sequences, around 9.4% recorded once.

The TCR originated in a male donor with early-stage non-small cell lung cancer. The sequenced sample was PBMCs, obtained at surgery. The rearrangement joins TRBV23-1 to TRBJ2-7; D might be TRBD2 (5 bases). TRBV23-1 is sorted into the ORF group, with uncertain function. DNA of the CDR3: TGCGCCAGCAGCTCCGGACGGAGGTTCTCCTACGAGCAGTACTTC. It yields the protein CASSSGRRFSYEQYF.